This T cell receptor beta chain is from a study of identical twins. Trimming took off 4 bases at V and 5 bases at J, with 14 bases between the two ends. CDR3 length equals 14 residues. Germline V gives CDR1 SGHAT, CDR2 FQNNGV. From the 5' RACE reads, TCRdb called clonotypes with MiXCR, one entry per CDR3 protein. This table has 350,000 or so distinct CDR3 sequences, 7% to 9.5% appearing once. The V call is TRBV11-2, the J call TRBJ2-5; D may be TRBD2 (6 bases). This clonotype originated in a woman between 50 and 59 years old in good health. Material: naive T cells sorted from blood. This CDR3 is CASSSDAGGETQYF. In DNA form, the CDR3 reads TGTGCCAGCAGCTCCGACGCTGGGGGGGAGACCCAGTACTTC.